This T cell receptor (beta chain) appears in the sequencing data of a study of T cell changes during pregnancy in multiple sclerosis. This table comes from immunoSEQ multiplex PCR, and its TCRdb copy is limited to in-frame clones, with some not included. The sample carries roughly 90,000 clones, 90% to 95% recorded once. Germline V gene lookup returns CDR1 SGHDN and CDR2 FVKESK. The CDR3 is 15 amino acids. The V and J ends lost 4 bases and 6 bases, in that order; junction bases with no gene match: 8. The sequence was collected from a female donor with multiple sclerosis, enrolled in a pregnancy study. The source material was peripheral blood, sampled in the first trimester of pregnancy. This rearrangement joins TRBV14 to TRBJ2-2; 7 nucleotides agree with TRBD1. The CDR3 DNA sequence: TGTGCCAGCAGCCCCCGACAGGGTTCGGCCGGGGAGCTGTTTTTT. It translates to CASSPRQGSAGELFF.